These 13 T cell receptor beta chains were all obtained from the same sample, sequenced in a study of siplizumab effects on memory and regulatory T cells. TCRdb keeps only in-frame clones here, not all; method: immunoSEQ multiplex PCR. The sample has approximately 65,000 clones; about 80% are singletons. Sequencing input: memory CD4+ T cells sorted from blood. The receptors shown here come from a human donor in good health.

The rearrangement uses TRBV9 and TRBJ2-2, with D possibly being TRBD2 (6 bases). V was cut by 2 bases and J by 2 bases, with 10 bases left in between. The CDR3 totals 15 residues. From germline, CDR1 is SGDLS and CDR2 YYNGEE. The CDR3 spells CASSVYSGNTGELFF. The CDR3 coding sequence is TGTGCCAGCAGCGTCTATAGCGGAAACACCGGGGAGCTGTTTTTT.

The V and J genes are TRBV5-1 and TRBJ2-7, with a tentative D call TRBD2 (6 bases). The CDR3 is 15 amino acids. From germline, CDR1 is SGHRS and CDR2 YFSETQ. V was clipped by 0 bases and J by 7 bases, with 17 bases between them. CDR3 sequence reads: CASSLAEFRAGEQYF. CDR3 nucleotide sequence: TGCGCCAGCAGCTTGGCCGAGTTCAGGGCGGGGGAGCAGTACTTC.

This clone was seen more than once but under ten times. The chain is built from TRBV9 and TRBJ2-5, with 9 bases aligning to TRBD2. Trimming at V came to 4 bases and at J to 5 bases, leaving 18 bases not matched to a gene. Germline loops: CDR1 SGDLS, CDR2 YYNGEE. There are 18 residues in the CDR3. The CDR3, as DNA: TGTGCCAGCAGCCGGCAGGACAGGCGCGGGGGGGGTGTGGAGACCCAGTACTTC. Its protein is CASSRQDRRGGGVETQYF.

V is TRBV29-1 and J is TRBJ2-7; 10 nucleotides agree with TRBD1. Germline CDR1 is SQVTM and CDR2 is ANQGSEA. CDR3 length: 13 amino acids. V lost 7 bases to trimming and J lost 7 bases; unmatched junction nucleotides: 10. This CDR3 is CSGLPGQGREQYF. For the CDR3, the DNA is TGCAGCGGCCTTCCGGGACAGGGGCGGGAGCAGTACTTC.

The rearrangement links TRBV7-9 to TRBJ2-5, with D unresolved. There are 13 residues in the CDR3. Germline CDR1 reads SEHNR; CDR2 reads FQNEAQ (reference sequence). The germline V and J ends were trimmed by 0 bases and 4 bases, with 6 bases remaining between them. The CDR3 DNA reads as TGTGCCAGCAGCTTAGCAGGAAGAGAGACCCAGTACTTC. It encodes CASSLAGRETQYF.

The chain recombines TRBV29-1 with TRBJ2-7; 10 bases fit TRBD1. This CDR3 is built from 14 residues. The V segment lost 5 bases and the J segment 5 bases; nucleotides outside the gene matches: 9. Germline values: CDR1 SQVTM, CDR2 ANQGSEA. The DNA for the CDR3 is TGCAGCGTTATAGCGGGACAGGGGTTACACGAGCAGTACTTC. Its protein is CSVIAGQGLHEQYF.

This chain uses TRBV25-1 with TRBJ2-7; D could derive from TRBD1 or TRBD2 (5 bases each). V was trimmed by 2 bases and J by 7 bases, leaving 15 bases between them. Germline CDR1 is MGHDK and CDR2 is SYGVNS. This CDR3 spans 14 amino acids. The CDR3 is CASSEAGTVLEQYF. CDR3 coding DNA: TGTGCCAGCAGTGAAGCTGGGACCGTCCTGGAGCAGTACTTC.

The chain combines TRBV7-3 with TRBJ1-3; D ambiguous. Germline V lookup: CDR1 SGHTA, CDR2 FQGTGA. Trimming pared 5 bases from V and 0 bases from J, leaving 8 bases between. This CDR3 comprises 14 residues. CDR3 region: CASSPDSSGNTIYF. DNA of the CDR3: TGTGCCAGCAGCCCGGATAGCTCTGGAAACACCATATATTTT. Based on the CDR3 plus reference TRBV7-3 and TRBJ1-3, the full variable domain is GAGVSQTPSNKVTEKGKYVELRCDPISGHTALYWYRQSLGQGPEFLIYFQGTGAADDSGLPNDRFFAVRPEGSVSTLKIQRTERGDSAVYLCASSPDSSGNTIYFGEGSWLTVV.

In its sample, this clone was seen once. This chain connects TRBV7-2 to TRBJ2-2, with a possible D match to TRBD1 (6 bases). CDR1 SGHTA and CDR2 FQGNSA come from the germline V gene. The CDR3 consists of 15 residues. V shed 2 bases and J shed 6 bases, with 13 bases lying between them. The CDR3 loop reads CASSLRQVPAGELFF. CDR3 sequence (DNA): TGTGCCAGCAGCTTACGACAGGTCCCCGCCGGGGAGCTGTTTTTT. The whole variable domain, filled in from reference TRBV7-2 and TRBJ2-2, reads GAGVSQSPSNKVTEKGKDVELRCDPISGHTALYWYRQSLGQGLEFLIYFQGNSAPDKSGLPSDRFSAERTGGSVSTLTIQRTQQEDSAVYLCASSLRQVPAGELFFGEGSRLTVL.

This chain uses TRBV30 with TRBJ1-5; TRBD1 is a possible D gene (6 bases). CDR1 and CDR2 (germline): GTSNPN, SVGIG (reference sequence). The length of the CDR3 is 14 residues. Trimming took 1 base from V and 6 from J, leaving 13 bases between them. CDR3 protein: CAWSAQQGSQPQHF. DNA of the CDR3: TGTGCCTGGAGTGCCCAACAGGGAAGTCAGCCCCAGCATTTT.

The chain links TRBV7-9 to TRBJ1-4; maybe TRBD1 (5 bases). Germline assignment: CDR1 SEHNR and CDR2 FQNEAQ (reference sequence). V lost 5 bases and J 5 bases, leaving 12 bases between the germline ends. This CDR3 region has 14 residues. The CDR3 here is CASSPDRRNEKLFF. CDR3 bases: TGTGCCAGCAGCCCCGACAGAAGGAATGAAAAACTGTTTTTT. The variable domain in full, completed from reference TRBV7-9 and TRBJ1-4, reads DTGVSQNPRHKITKRGQNVTFRCDPISEHNRLYWYRQTLGQGPEFLTYFQNEAQLEKSRLLSDRFSAERPKGSFSTLEIQRTEQGDSAMYLCASSPDRRNEKLFFGSGTQLSVL.

This chain joins TRBV28 and TRBJ2-2; TRBD1 might be the D (6 bases). V dropped 7 bases and J dropped 7 bases, with 22 bases sitting between them. In germline, CDR1 is MDHEN, CDR2 SYDVKM. The CDR3 has 16 residues. CDR3 in amino acids: CASIASRGESYGELFF. The DNA for the CDR3 is TGTGCCAGCATCGCCTCCAGGGGAGAGTCATACGGGGAGCTGTTTTTT.

The CDR3 loop is CASSYSSGNYGYTF. CDR3 sequence (DNA): TGTGCCAGCAGTTACTCTTCCGGGAATTATGGCTACACCTTC. The V call is TRBV6-5, the J call TRBJ1-2, with D uncertain. The germline CDR1 and CDR2 sequences are MNHEY and SVGAGI. V lost 0 bases and J 5 bases, leaving 10 bases between the germline ends. This CDR3 is 14 amino acids long.